The 26 T cell receptor beta chains reported below all come from one sample, sequenced in a study of T cells in Graves' hyperthyroidism and ophthalmopathy. RNA transcripts served as the template for amplifying TCR beta CDR3 regions. The HTBI primer set was used in a first-round RT-PCR of the TCR CDR3. From the multiplex PCR reads, TCRdb called clonotypes with MiXCR, one entry per CDR3 protein. Of hundreds of thousands of distinct CDR3 sequences in the sample, approximately 16% are singletons; the top ten hold about 18%. Sequencing was performed on blood. The receptor source for this set is a woman aged 18-29 years with Graves' hyperthyroidism.

This clonotype was found a few times. The CDR3 bases are TGTGCCAGCAGCTTAGAAGTCGCTGGGGGAGGTGGCTACACCTTC. Its protein product is CASSLEVAGGGGYTF. The gene calls are TRBV7-9 and TRBJ1-2, with TRBD1 as a possible D gene (5 bases). V was clipped by 1 base and J by 7 bases, with 16 bases between them. The CDR3 length is 15 residues. Per germline, CDR1 SEHNR and CDR2 FQNEAQ (reference sequence). The whole variable domain, remainder taken from reference TRBV7-9 and TRBJ1-2, is DTGVSQNPRHKITKRGQNVTFRCDPISEHNRLYWYRQTLGQGPEFLTYFQNEAQLEKSRLLSDRFSAERPKGSFSTLEIQRTEQGDSAMYLCASSLEVAGGGGYTFGSGTRLTVV.

This clonotype was detected ten times or more. The chain is built from TRBV7-9 and TRBJ2-1; tentatively, D is TRBD1 or TRBD2 (6 bases each). This CDR3 region has 15 residues. Trimming shortened V by 1 base and J by 5 bases, and 12 bases separated the two germline ends. Germline CDR1 and CDR2: SEHNR and FQNEAQ (reference sequence). The CDR3 DNA is TGTGCCAGCAGCTTAGTGACTAGGGGGAACAATGAGCAGTTCTTC. As protein: CASSLVTRGNNEQFF.

The V and J genes are TRBV9 and TRBJ1-1; tentative D call: TRBD1 (6 bases). Germline-derived CDR1 and CDR2 are SGDLS and YYNGEE. The V end lost 3 bases, the J end lost 1 base, and 13 bases lay between the germline ends. The CDR3 is made up of 15 amino acids. CDR3 in amino acids: CASSGGGLKNTEAFF. In nucleotides, the CDR3 is TGTGCCAGCAGCGGAGGGGGACTAAAGAACACTGAAGCTTTCTTT. Based on the CDR3 plus reference TRBV9 and TRBJ1-1, the full variable domain is DSGVTQTPKHLITATGQRVTLRCSPRSGDLSVYWYQQSLDQGLQFLIQYYNGEERAKGNILERFSAQQFPDLHSELNLSSLELGDSALYFCASSGGGLKNTEAFFGQGTRLTVV.

A remark on this clonotype: Sequence at one end of the junction differs from germline and may be a read error. The chain has TRBV4-3 and TRBJ2-1; D might be TRBD1 or TRBD2, each matching 6 bases. The CDR3 runs 17 residues. The germline gives CDR1 LGHNA, CDR2 YSLEER. CDR3 nucleotide sequence: TGCGCCAGCGGCCAAGAGCCGGGGGCCGGCTCCTACAATGAGCAGTTCTTC. This codes for CASGQEPGAGSYNEQFF.

V gene TRBV2 combines with J gene TRBJ1-6; D unresolved. Germline V CDR1 and CDR2: SNHLY, FYNNEI. CDR3 length: 14 residues. Trimming cost V 8 bases and J 12 bases, with 20 bases left between them. The chain's CDR3 is CASGRGLTSQPLHF. In nucleotides, the CDR3 is TGTGCCAGCGGCCGAGGATTAACGTCCCAACCCCTCCACTTT.

This clonotype was seen a few times. The rearrangement uses TRBV30 and TRBJ2-5, with D tentatively TRBD1 (6 bases). The CDR3 sequence is 15 residues long. V was clipped by 2 bases and J by 5 bases, with 18 bases between them. Germline V gives CDR1 GTSNPN, CDR2 SVGIG (reference sequence). In DNA, the CDR3 is TGTGCCTGGAGTCCGGCGGTGGGGGCCTTTGAGACCCAGTACTTC. Protein: CAWSPAVGAFETQYF. Combining the CDR3 with reference TRBV30 and TRBJ2-5 gives the whole variable domain SQTIHQWPATLVQPVGSPLSLECTVEGTSNPNLYWYRQAAGRGLQLLFYSVGIGQISSEVPQNLSASRPQDRQFILSSKKLLLSDSGFYLCAWSPAVGAFETQYFGPGTRLLVL.

The genes are TRBV20-1 and TRBJ2-7; 14 nucleotides match TRBD2. The CDR3 has 14 amino acids. With V trimmed by 6 bases and J by 5 bases, 6 bases remained unmatched. The germline CDR1 and CDR2 sequences are DFQATT and SNEGSKA (reference sequence). The CDR3 protein is CSAEGTSGSDEQYF. The CDR3 nucleotides read TGCAGTGCAGAAGGGACTAGCGGGAGTGACGAGCAGTACTTC.

The chain uses TRBV2 and TRBJ1-1, with D unclear. The CDR3 spans 13 residues. The V end lost 3 bases, the J end lost 0 bases, and 5 bases lay between the germline ends. Looked up from germline, CDR1 is SNHLY and CDR2 is FYNNEI. CDR3 region: CASSDPVNTEAFF. CDR3 nucleotide sequence: TGTGCCAGCAGTGATCCGGTGAACACTGAAGCTTTCTTT.

The rearrangement uses TRBV4-1 and TRBJ2-3; 10 nucleotides align to TRBD2. Trimming at V came to 0 bases and at J to 0 bases, leaving 0 bases not matched to a gene. The CDR3 is 16 amino acids. Germline CDR1 and CDR2: MGHRA and YSYEKL. The CDR3 DNA follows: TGCGCCAGCAGCCAAGAACTAGCGGGGAGCACAGATACGCAGTATTTT. Amino acids: CASSQELAGSTDTQYF.

This clonotype was recorded at least ten times. V usage is TRBV12-3 or TRBV12-4 and J usage is TRBJ2-1; D is unresolved. The CDR3 has 15 residues. V lost 5 bases and J 0 bases, leaving 11 bases between the germline ends. The CDR3 region has the DNA TGTGCCAGCAGTGGCACGGGTAGCTCCTACAATGAGCAGTTCTTC. It specifies CASSGTGSSYNEQFF.

The J gene is TRBJ2-7, the V gene TRBV18, with D perhaps TRBD1 or TRBD2 (5 bases each). There are 17 residues in the CDR3. CDR1 is KGHSH and CDR2 is LQKENI in the germline V gene. With 2 bases removed from V and 3 bases from J, the gap between germline ends came to 20 bases. As DNA, the CDR3 is TGTGCCAGCTCACCAATTGTGTCCGGGGCTGGGCTCTACGAGCAGTACTTC. Its translation: CASSPIVSGAGLYEQYF.

In its sample, this clonotype was seen a few times. The chain joins TRBV5-8 to TRBJ2-7, with D possibly being TRBD1 (6 bases). The CDR3 runs 14 residues. CDR1 is SGHTS and CDR2 is YDEGEE in the germline V gene. Between the trimmed V and J ends, which lost 4 bases and 0 bases, there was a span of 11 bases. CDR3 in DNA: TGTGCCAGCAGCCAGGACAGTCTCTCCTACGAGCAGTACTTC. Amino acid sequence: CASSQDSLSYEQYF.

The chain has TRBV4-1 and TRBJ1-1; TRBD1 matches 7 bases. After removal of 0 bases from V and 7 bases from J, the junction contained 11 bases not matched to a gene. CDR3 length: 16 amino acids. The germline V gene encodes CDR1 MGHRA and CDR2 YSYEKL. CDR3 loop: CASSQDGDRPTFEAFF. CDR3 nucleotide sequence: TGCGCCAGCAGCCAAGATGGGGACAGACCTACCTTTGAAGCTTTCTTT.

This clonotype was seen a handful of times. This chain uses TRBV2 with TRBJ1-6; possibly TRBD1 for D (6 bases). CDR3 length: 15 amino acids. Germline V CDR1 and CDR2: SNHLY, FYNNEI. V was shortened by 1 base and J by 4 bases, with 8 bases between the two germline ends. In DNA form, the CDR3 reads TGTGCCAGCAGTGAAGGGGGGGCGTATAATTCACCCCTCCACTTT. Amino acids: CASSEGGAYNSPLHF.

In this sample, this clonotype turned up a few times. The chain uses TRBV5-1 and TRBJ2-7, with D tentatively TRBD2 (6 bases). V lost 3 bases and J 5 bases, leaving 21 bases between the germline ends. The germline V gene has CDR1 SGHRS and CDR2 YFSETQ. The CDR3 contains 16 residues. CDR3 bases: TGCGCCAGCAGCTCCTCACCGGGACTCTCCCTTAACGAGCAGTACTTC. Protein: CASSSSPGLSLNEQYF.

This clonotype was observed many times. This rearrangement joins TRBV18 to TRBJ1-1, with D possibly being TRBD1 (5 bases). The CDR3 extends over 14 amino acids. Germline V lookup: CDR1 KGHSH, CDR2 LQKENI. Trimming took 2 bases from V and 5 from J, leaving 12 bases between them. CDR3 amino acids: CASSPRGAGTEAFF. In DNA, the CDR3 is TGTGCCAGCTCACCAAGAGGGGCCGGTACTGAAGCTTTCTTT.

This clonotype showed up just a few times. The chain uses TRBV20-1 and TRBJ2-1, with TRBD2 matching over 7 bases. Unmatched junction bases numbered 7, after V lost 6 bases and J lost 5 bases. Germline V CDR1 and CDR2: DFQATT, SNEGSKA (reference sequence). This CDR3 is built from 13 residues. The CDR3 DNA reads TGCAGTGCCGCAACCGGGACTAACAATGAGCAGTTCTTC. As protein: CSAATGTNNEQFF.

This clonotype was seen a few times. The rearrangement uses TRBV6-1 and TRBJ1-4; no clear D gene. CDR3 length: 12 amino acids. Trimming removed 6 bases from V and 6 bases from J, with 8 bases in between. Germline CDR1 is MNHNS and CDR2 is SASEGT. The CDR3 protein is CASRRVHEKLFF. CDR3 DNA sequence: TGTGCCAGCAGAAGGGTCCATGAAAAACTGTTTTTT.

As to this clonotype: Just one base apart from a much larger clone, this may be a read error. The genes are TRBV20-1 and TRBJ2-3; tentative D call: TRBD1 (5 bases). In germline, CDR1 is DFQATT, CDR2 SNEGSKA (reference sequence). This CDR3 has 15 residues. In DNA form, the CDR3 reads TGCAGTGCTAGCCCAATGACAGTTAGCACAGGTACGCAGTATTTT. As protein: CSASPMTVSTGTQYF.

This clonotype was detected only a few times. The chain recombines TRBV9 with TRBJ2-3, with a tentative D call TRBD1 (5 bases). V lost 3 bases to trimming and J lost 1 base, with 12 bases between them. Germline CDR1 and CDR2: SGDLS and YYNGEE. This CDR3 is 15 amino acids long. This CDR3 is CASSALGAGTDTQYF. CDR3 coding DNA: TGTGCCAGCAGCGCCCTAGGGGCGGGCACAGATACGCAGTATTTT. Supplemented by reference TRBV9 and TRBJ2-3, the full variable domain reads DSGVTQTPKHLITATGQRVTLRCSPRSGDLSVYWYQQSLDQGLQFLIQYYNGEERAKGNILERFSAQQFPDLHSELNLSSLELGDSALYFCASSALGAGTDTQYFGPGTRLTVL.

This clonotype was counted at least ten times. The V and J genes are TRBV20-1 and TRBJ1-1, with a weak D call TRBD1 (6 bases). V shed 3 bases and J shed 1 base, with 18 bases lying between them. Germline-derived CDR1 and CDR2 are DFQATT and SNEGSKA (reference sequence). This CDR3 is built from 16 residues. This CDR3 reads CSASGQGRYRNTEAFF. CDR3 bases: TGCAGTGCTAGCGGTCAGGGGCGGTATAGGAACACTGAAGCTTTCTTT.

This clonotype was picked up many times. The rearrangement joins TRBV28 to TRBJ2-5; D remains unclear. The CDR3 sequence is 13 residues long. Trimming took off 2 bases at V and 3 bases at J, with 7 bases between the two ends. Germline CDR1 reads MDHEN; CDR2 reads SYDVKM. Here the CDR3 reads CASSLGSEETQYF. CDR3 nucleotides: TGTGCCAGCAGTTTAGGGTCAGAAGAGACCCAGTACTTC.

This clonotype was recorded at least ten times. The chain joins TRBV7-2 to TRBJ2-7; possibly TRBD2 for D (5 bases). V dropped 2 bases and J dropped 2 bases, with 13 bases sitting between them. There are 15 residues in the CDR3. The germline V gene encodes CDR1 SGHTA and CDR2 FQGNSA. The CDR3, as DNA: TGTGCCAGCAGCTTAAGAGTGAGCGGACCCTACGAGCAGTACTTC. This gives the protein CASSLRVSGPYEQYF.

The J gene is TRBJ2-1, the V gene TRBV18; 11 bases are shared with TRBD2. CDR1 KGHSH and CDR2 LQKENI come from the germline V gene. The junction had 0 bases not matched to a gene; V was cut back by 4 bases and J by 10 bases. This CDR3 spans 12 amino acids. As DNA, the CDR3 is TGTGCCAGCTCACGGACTAGCGGGGAGCAGTTCTTC. Protein product: CASSRTSGEQFF.

This clonotype was detected ten times or more. This rearrangement joins TRBV12-3 or TRBV12-4 to TRBJ1-2; possibly TRBD1 for D (5 bases). The ends were cut back, 3 bases at V and 4 bases at J, with 12 bases in the middle. The CDR3 is 14 amino acids. This CDR3 is CASSFTPRGYGYTF. CDR3 in DNA: TGTGCCAGCAGTTTCACCCCAAGGGGCTATGGCTACACCTTC.

In this sample, this clonotype turned up many times. The rearrangement links TRBV12-5 to TRBJ2-7; tentative D call: TRBD1 (5 bases). The germline V gene encodes CDR1 LGHNT and CDR2 FRNRAP. With 0 bases removed from V and 3 bases from J, the gap between germline ends came to 15 bases. The CDR3 totals 16 residues. In nucleotides, the CDR3 is TGTGCTAGTGGTTTGGTAGTTCAGGGAAGTATCTACGAGCAGTACTTC. The encoded protein is CASGLVVQGSIYEQYF.